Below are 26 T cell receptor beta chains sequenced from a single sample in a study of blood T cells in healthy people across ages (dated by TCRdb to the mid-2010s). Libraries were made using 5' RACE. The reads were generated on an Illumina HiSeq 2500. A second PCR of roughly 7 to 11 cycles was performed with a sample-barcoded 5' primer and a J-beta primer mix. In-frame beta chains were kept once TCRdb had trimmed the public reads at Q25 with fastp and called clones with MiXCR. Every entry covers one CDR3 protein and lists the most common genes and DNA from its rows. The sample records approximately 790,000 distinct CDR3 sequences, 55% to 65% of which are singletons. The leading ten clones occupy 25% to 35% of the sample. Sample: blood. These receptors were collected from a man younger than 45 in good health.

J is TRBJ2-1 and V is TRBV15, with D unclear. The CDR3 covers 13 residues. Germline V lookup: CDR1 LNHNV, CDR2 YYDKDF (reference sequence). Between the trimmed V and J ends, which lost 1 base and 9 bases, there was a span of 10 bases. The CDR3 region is CATSRAEHGEQFF. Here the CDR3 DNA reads TGTGCCACCAGCAGAGCTGAGCACGGTGAGCAGTTCTTC. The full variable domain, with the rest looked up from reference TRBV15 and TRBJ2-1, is DAMVIQNPRYQVTQFGKPVTLSCSQTLNHNVMYWYQQKSSQAPKLLFHYYDKDFNNEADTPDNFQSRRPNTSFCFLDIRSPGLGDTAMYLCATSRAEHGEQFFGPGTRLTVL.

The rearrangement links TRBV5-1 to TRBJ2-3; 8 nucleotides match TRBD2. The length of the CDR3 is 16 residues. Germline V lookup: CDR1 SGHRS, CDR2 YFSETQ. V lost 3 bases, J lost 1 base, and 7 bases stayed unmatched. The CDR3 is CASSSRGAGGTDTQYF. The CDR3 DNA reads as TGCGCCAGCAGCTCACGGGGAGCGGGGGGCACAGATACGCAGTATTTT.

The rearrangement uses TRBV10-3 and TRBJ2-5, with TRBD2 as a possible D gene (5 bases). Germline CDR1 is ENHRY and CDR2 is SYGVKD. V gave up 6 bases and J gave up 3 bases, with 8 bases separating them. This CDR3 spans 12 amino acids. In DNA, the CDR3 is TGTGCCATCAGCCGGGGTGAAGAGACCCAGTACTTC. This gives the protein CAISRGEETQYF.

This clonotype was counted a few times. The CDR3 sequence is CATRGKDYEQYF. CDR3 DNA: TGTGCCACCCGGGGGAAAGACTACGAGCAGTACTTC. V gene TRBV11-1 combines with J gene TRBJ2-7, with D tentatively TRBD2 (6 bases). Trimming removed 10 bases at V and 3 bases at J, with 13 bases between. From germline, CDR1 is SGHAT and CDR2 FQDESV (reference sequence). The CDR3 has 12 amino acids.

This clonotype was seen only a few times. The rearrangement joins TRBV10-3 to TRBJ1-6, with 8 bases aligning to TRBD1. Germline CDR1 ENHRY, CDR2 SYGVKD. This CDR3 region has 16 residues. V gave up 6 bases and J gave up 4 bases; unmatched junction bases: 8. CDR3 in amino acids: CAISPQGALYNSPLHF. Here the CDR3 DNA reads TGTGCCATCAGCCCGCAGGGGGCCCTTTATAATTCACCCCTCCACTTT.

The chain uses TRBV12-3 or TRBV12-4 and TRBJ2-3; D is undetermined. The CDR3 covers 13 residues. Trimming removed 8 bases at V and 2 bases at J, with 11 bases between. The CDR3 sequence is CASCETATDTQYF. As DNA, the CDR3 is TGTGCCAGCTGTGAGACCGCCACAGATACGCAGTATTTT.

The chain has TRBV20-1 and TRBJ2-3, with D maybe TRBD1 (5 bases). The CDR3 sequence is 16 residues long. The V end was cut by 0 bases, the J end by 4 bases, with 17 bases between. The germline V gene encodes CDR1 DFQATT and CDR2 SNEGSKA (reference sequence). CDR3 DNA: TGCAGTGCTAGAGATTTTAGCTGGAGCAGGGCAGATACGCAGTATTTT. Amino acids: CSARDFSWSRADTQYF.

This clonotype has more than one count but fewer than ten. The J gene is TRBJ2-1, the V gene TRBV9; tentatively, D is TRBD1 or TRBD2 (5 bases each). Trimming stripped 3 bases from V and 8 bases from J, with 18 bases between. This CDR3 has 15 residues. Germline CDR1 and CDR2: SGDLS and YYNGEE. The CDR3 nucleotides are TGTGCCAGCAGCGGGGGACCCCCCGGGGTGGATGAGCAGTTCTTC. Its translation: CASSGGPPGVDEQFF.

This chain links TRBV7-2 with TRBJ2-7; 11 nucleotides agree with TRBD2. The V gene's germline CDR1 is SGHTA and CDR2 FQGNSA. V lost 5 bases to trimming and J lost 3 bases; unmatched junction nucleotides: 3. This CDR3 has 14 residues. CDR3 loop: CASSISGGDYEQYF. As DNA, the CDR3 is TGTGCCAGCAGCATTAGCGGGGGGGACTACGAGCAGTACTTC.

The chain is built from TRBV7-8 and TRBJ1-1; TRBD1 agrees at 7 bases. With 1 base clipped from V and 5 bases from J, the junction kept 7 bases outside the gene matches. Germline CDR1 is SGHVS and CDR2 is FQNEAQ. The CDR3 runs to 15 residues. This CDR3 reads CASSLGSGGGTEAFF. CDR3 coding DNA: TGTGCCAGCAGCTTAGGGTCAGGGGGGGGTACTGAAGCTTTCTTT.

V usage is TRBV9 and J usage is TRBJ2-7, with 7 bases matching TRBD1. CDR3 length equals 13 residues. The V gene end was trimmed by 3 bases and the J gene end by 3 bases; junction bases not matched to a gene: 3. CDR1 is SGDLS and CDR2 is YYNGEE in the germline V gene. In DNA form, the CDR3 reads TGTGCCAGCAGCGCAGGGGGAAACTACGAGCAGTACTTC. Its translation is CASSAGGNYEQYF.

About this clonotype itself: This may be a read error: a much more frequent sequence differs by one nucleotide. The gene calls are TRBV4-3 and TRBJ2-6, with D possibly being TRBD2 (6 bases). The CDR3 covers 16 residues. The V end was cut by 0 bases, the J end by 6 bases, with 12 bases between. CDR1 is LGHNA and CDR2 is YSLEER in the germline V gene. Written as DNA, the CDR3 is TGCGCCAGCAGCCAAGAAGCAGGGACTGAGGCCAACGTCCTGACTTTC. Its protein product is CASSQEAGTEANVLTF.

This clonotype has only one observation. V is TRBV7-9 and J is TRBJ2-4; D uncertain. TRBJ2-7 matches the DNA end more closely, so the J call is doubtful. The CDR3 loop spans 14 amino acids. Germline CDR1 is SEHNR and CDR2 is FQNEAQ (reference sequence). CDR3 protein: CASSLAEQPYEQYF. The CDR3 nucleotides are TGTGCCAGCAGCTTAGCTGAACAGCCCTACGAGCAGTACTTC.

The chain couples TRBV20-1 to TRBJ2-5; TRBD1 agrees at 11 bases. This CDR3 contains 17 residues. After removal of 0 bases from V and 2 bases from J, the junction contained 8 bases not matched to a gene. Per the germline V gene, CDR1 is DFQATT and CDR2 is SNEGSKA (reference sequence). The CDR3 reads CSARDFGQGAWQETQYF. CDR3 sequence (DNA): TGCAGTGCTAGAGATTTCGGACAGGGGGCTTGGCAAGAGACCCAGTACTTC.

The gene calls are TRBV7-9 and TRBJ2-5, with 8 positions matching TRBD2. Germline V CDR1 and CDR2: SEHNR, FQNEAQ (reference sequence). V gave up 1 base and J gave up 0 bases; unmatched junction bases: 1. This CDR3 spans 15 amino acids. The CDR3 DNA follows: TGTGCCAGCAGCTTAGTAGCGGGGTACCAAGAGACCCAGTACTTC. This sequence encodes CASSLVAGYQETQYF. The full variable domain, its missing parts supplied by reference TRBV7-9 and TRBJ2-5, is DTGVSQNPRHKITKRGQNVTFRCDPISEHNRLYWYRQTLGQGPEFLTYFQNEAQLEKSRLLSDRFSAERPKGSFSTLEIQRTEQGDSAMYLCASSLVAGYQETQYFGPGTRLLVL.

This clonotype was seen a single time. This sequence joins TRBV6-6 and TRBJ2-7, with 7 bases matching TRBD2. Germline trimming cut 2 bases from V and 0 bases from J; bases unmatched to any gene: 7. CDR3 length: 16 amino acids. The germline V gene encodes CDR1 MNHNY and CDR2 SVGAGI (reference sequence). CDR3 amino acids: CASSYDRGGSSYEQYF. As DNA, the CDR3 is TGTGCCAGCAGTTACGATCGGGGCGGGAGCTCCTACGAGCAGTACTTC.

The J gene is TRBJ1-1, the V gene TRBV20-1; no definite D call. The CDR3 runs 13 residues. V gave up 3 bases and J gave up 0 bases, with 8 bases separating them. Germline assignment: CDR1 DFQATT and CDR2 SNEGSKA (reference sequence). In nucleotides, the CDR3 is TGCAGTGCTAGTATAGGGATGAACACTGAAGCTTTCTTT. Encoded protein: CSASIGMNTEAFF.

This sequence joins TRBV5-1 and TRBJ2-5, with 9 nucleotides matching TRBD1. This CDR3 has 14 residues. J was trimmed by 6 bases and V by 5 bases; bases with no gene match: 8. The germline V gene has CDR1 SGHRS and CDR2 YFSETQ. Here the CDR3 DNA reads TGCGCCAGCAGTCCGGACAGGGGAGGGAAGACCCAGTACTTC. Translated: CASSPDRGGKTQYF.

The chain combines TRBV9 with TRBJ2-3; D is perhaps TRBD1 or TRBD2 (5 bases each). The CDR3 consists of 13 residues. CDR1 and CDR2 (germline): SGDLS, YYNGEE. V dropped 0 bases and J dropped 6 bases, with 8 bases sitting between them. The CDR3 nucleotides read TGTGCCAGCAGCGTAGCTGAGGGGGATACGCAGTATTTT. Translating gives CASSVAEGDTQYF.

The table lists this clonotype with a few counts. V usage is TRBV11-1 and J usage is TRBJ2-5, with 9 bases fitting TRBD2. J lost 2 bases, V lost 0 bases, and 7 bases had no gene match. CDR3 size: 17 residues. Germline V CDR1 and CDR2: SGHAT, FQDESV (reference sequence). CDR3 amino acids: CASSLALPSGNQETQYF. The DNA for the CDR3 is TGTGCCAGCAGCTTAGCTCTACCTAGCGGGAATCAAGAGACCCAGTACTTC.

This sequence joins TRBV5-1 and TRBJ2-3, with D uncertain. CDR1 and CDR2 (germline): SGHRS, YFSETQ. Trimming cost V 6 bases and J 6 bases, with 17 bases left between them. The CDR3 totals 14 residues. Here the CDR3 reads CASTLGRTADTQYF. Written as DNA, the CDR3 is TGCGCCAGCACCCTGGGCCGAACGGCGGATACGCAGTATTTT.

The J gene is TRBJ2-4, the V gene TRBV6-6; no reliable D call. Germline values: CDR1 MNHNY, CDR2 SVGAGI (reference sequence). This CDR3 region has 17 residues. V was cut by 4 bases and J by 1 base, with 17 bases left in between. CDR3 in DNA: TGTGCCAGCAGTTCCGTCAATTGGGGTAGCGCCAAAAACATTCAGTACTTC. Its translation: CASSSVNWGSAKNIQYF.

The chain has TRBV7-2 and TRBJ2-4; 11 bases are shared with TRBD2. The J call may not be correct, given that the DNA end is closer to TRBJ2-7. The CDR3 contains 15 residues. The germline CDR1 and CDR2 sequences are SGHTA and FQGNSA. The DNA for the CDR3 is TGTGCCAGCAGCTTTAGCGGGGGGGCAACATACGAGCAGTACTTC. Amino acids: CASSFSGGATYEQYF.

CDR3 region: CQVNTEAFF. CDR3 bases: TGCCAGGTGAACACTGAAGCTTTCTTT. This chain joins TRBV20-1 and TRBJ1-1; no clear D gene. CDR3 length equals 9 residues. CDR1 DFQATT and CDR2 SNEGSKA come from the germline V gene (reference sequence).

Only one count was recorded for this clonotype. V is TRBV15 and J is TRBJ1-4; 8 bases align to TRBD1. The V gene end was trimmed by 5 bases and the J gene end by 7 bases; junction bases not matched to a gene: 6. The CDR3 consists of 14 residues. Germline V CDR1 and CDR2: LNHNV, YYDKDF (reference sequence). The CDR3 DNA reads TGTGCCACCAGCCTGGACAGGGCATCTGAAAAACTGTTTTTT. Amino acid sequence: CATSLDRASEKLFF.

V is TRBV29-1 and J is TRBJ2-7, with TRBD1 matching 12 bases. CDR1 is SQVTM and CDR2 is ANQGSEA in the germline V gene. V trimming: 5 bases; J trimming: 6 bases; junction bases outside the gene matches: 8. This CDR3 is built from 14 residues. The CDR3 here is CSVRPGQGAAEQYF. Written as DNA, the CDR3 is TGCAGCGTTCGTCCGGGACAGGGGGCTGCCGAGCAGTACTTC.